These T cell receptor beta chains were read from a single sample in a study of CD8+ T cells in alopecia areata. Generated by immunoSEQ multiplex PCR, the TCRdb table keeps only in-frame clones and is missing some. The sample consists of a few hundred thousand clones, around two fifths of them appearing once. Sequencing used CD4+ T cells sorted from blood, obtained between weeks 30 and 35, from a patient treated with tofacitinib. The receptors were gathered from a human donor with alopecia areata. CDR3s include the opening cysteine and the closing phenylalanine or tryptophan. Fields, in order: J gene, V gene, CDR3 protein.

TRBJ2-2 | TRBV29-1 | CSVDVRNTGELFF
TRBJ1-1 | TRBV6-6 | CASSYGDTEAFF
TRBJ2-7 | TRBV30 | CAWSASSGRIYEQYF
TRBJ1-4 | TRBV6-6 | CASSYQGALEKLFF
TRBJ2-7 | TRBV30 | CAWSVLAGGEQYF
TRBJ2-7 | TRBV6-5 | CASSYRTTTEQYF
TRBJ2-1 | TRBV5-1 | CASTSGQGAWEQFF
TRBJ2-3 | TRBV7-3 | CASSESGSTDTQYF
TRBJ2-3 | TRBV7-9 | CASSPPRGRGTDTQYF
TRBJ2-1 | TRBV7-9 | CASSLVATGDEQFF
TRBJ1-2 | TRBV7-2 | CASSPPPTDGYTF
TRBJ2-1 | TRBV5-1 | CASSPIGGGSLFF
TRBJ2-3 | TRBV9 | CASSLDRGSTDTQYF
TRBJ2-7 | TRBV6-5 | CASRRDWDHYEQYF
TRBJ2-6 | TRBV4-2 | CASSQDGDRAGANVLTF